Listed here are 24 T cell receptor beta chains from one sample, sequenced in a study of blood T cell repertoires in COVID-19. The data were produced by immunoSEQ multiplex PCR, yet TCRdb's version contains in-frame clones alone and is incomplete. The sample has under 200,000 clones, about nine tenths seen once. Sequenced sample: peripheral blood. Receptors originate from a man between 70 and 80 years old with active or convalescent COVID-19.

The chain employs TRBV7-2 and TRBJ1-2, with 7 bases identical to TRBD1. With 1 base clipped from V and 7 bases from J, the junction kept 15 bases outside the gene matches. The CDR3 sequence is 17 residues long. The V gene's germline CDR1 is SGHTA and CDR2 FQGNSA. The CDR3 reads CASSLDPTGLIHIGYTF. CDR3 DNA sequence: TGTGCCAGCAGCTTAGACCCGACAGGGTTGATTCATATTGGCTACACCTTC.

The chain joins TRBV7-2 to TRBJ2-3; D may be TRBD1 (6 bases). The germline V and J ends were trimmed by 5 bases and 1 base, with 10 bases remaining between them. The germline V gene has CDR1 SGHTA and CDR2 FQGNSA. This CDR3 has 14 amino acids. For the CDR3, the DNA is TGTGCCAGCAGCCTAGAGGGGGGCACAGATACGCAGTATTTT. The encoded protein is CASSLEGGTDTQYF.

CDR3 sequence: CARSLSDTGRLAFF. CDR3 in DNA: TGTGCCAGAAGCTTGTCGGATACAGGGCGTTTAGCTTTCTTT. V is TRBV5-3 and J is TRBJ1-1; D might be TRBD1 (6 bases). TRBV5-3 is an ORF, and what it does is uncertain. The CDR3 spans 14 residues. V lost 1 base, J lost 10 bases, and 17 bases lay in between.

The chain recombines TRBV10-3 with TRBJ1-2; 7 bases are shared with TRBD1. This CDR3 comprises 15 residues. The V and J ends lost 4 bases and 2 bases, in that order; junction bases with no gene match: 7. The V gene's germline CDR1 is ENHRY and CDR2 SYGVKD. The CDR3 sequence is CAISGGTDKNYGYTF. The CDR3 nucleotides are TGTGCCATCAGTGGGGGGACAGACAAAAACTATGGCTACACCTTC.

This clone has a single count. This chain connects TRBV27 to TRBJ1-2, with 9 positions matching TRBD1. CDR3 size: 15 residues. The V gene end was trimmed by 5 bases and the J gene end by 4 bases; junction bases not matched to a gene: 8. Germline assignment: CDR1 MNHEY and CDR2 SMNVEV (reference sequence). Here the CDR3 reads CASSTHRGLGYGYTF. The DNA of the CDR3 is TGTGCCAGCAGTACGCACAGGGGGCTGGGCTATGGCTACACCTTC.

The rearrangement uses TRBV30 and TRBJ1-2, with D hard to call. This CDR3 contains 12 residues. V lost 2 bases and J lost 8, with 12 bases in between. Germline V gene lookup returns CDR1 GTSNPN and CDR2 SVGIG (reference sequence). The CDR3 protein is CAWSHRSGGYTF. As DNA, the CDR3 is TGTGCCTGGAGTCACAGATCGGGGGGCTACACCTTC.

V and J are TRBV28 and TRBJ2-7; tentative D call: TRBD2 (6 bases). V lost 1 base, J lost 3 bases, and 7 bases lay in between. The CDR3 covers 13 residues. Per the germline V gene, CDR1 is MDHEN and CDR2 is SYDVKM. CDR3 bases: TGTGCCAGCAGTTTATTCGGGGGCTACGAGCAGTACTTC. Amino acid sequence: CASSLFGGYEQYF.

The genes are TRBV11-2 and TRBJ2-3, with 7 bases fitting TRBD2. The CDR3 covers 16 residues. V was pared by 5 bases and J by 5 bases, with 13 bases of the junction left unmatched. CDR1 is SGHAT and CDR2 is FQNNGV in the germline V gene. CDR3 in amino acids: CASSGGGGPVVDTQYF. The CDR3 DNA is TGTGCCAGCAGCGGGGGGGGAGGGCCTGTCGTAGATACGCAGTATTTT.

This clone was observed a few times. The chain is built from TRBV5-8 and TRBJ2-2, with D unclear. Germline CDR1 and CDR2: SGHTS and YDEGEE. V was shortened by 0 bases and J by 1 base, with 7 bases between the two germline ends. CDR3 size: 15 residues. The chain's CDR3 is CASSLVPGNTGELFF. CDR3 bases: TGTGCCAGCAGCTTGGTGCCGGGGAACACCGGGGAGCTGTTTTTT.

This chain joins TRBV30 and TRBJ1-4; D not certain. This CDR3 contains 15 residues. CDR1 is GTSNPN and CDR2 is SVGIG in the germline V gene (reference sequence). V lost 0 bases to trimming and J lost 10 bases, with 18 bases between them. The DNA of the CDR3 is TGTGCCTGGAGTGTACGTCAGACGCCAGGTGGAAAACTGTTTTTT. It codes for CAWSVRQTPGGKLFF.

This sequence joins TRBV19 and TRBJ2-2, with TRBD2 matching 7 bases. The germline V gene encodes CDR1 LNHDA and CDR2 SQIVND (reference sequence). The CDR3 length is 14 residues. Trimming removed 7 bases from V and 1 base from J; junction bases left unmatched: 3. CDR3 protein: CASTGGRNTGELFF. CDR3 nucleotide sequence: TGTGCCAGTACCGGCGGGAGGAACACCGGGGAGCTGTTTTTT.

The gene calls are TRBV18 and TRBJ1-6; 7 bases fit TRBD1. CDR1 is KGHSH and CDR2 is LQKENI in the germline V gene. The J segment lost 7 bases and the V segment lost 0 bases, leaving 3 bases of the junction unmatched. The CDR3 has 15 amino acids. The CDR3 DNA sequence: TGTGCCAGCTCACCACCAACAGGGGTCAATTCACCCCTCCACTTT. It yields the protein CASSPPTGVNSPLHF.

V and J are TRBV5-1 and TRBJ2-2, with D possibly matching TRBD1 (5 bases). Trimming took off 1 base at V and 5 bases at J, with 12 bases between the two ends. CDR1 SGHRS and CDR2 YFSETQ come from the germline V gene. The CDR3 consists of 15 residues. The CDR3 coding sequence is TGCGCCAGCAGCTTGCGGCAGGGCCGAACCGGGGAGCTGTTTTTT. Translated, it gives CASSLRQGRTGELFF.

The genes are TRBV30 and TRBJ1-6, with TRBD1 matching over 7 bases. Germline V gene data show CDR1 as GTSNPN and CDR2 as SVGIG (reference sequence). CDR3 length: 15 residues. After removal of 3 bases from V and 8 bases from J, the junction contained 10 bases not matched to a gene. In DNA, the CDR3 is TGTGCCTGGAGCCCCCGGACAGGTCCCTATTCACCCCTCCACTTT. It specifies CAWSPRTGPYSPLHF.

V and J are TRBV6-5 and TRBJ1-6; 7 nucleotides match TRBD1. The germline V gene has CDR1 MNHEY and CDR2 SVGAGI. The CDR3 has 14 residues. The V and J ends lost 2 bases and 15 bases, in that order; junction bases with no gene match: 10. CDR3 region: CASSYQTQGWLLHF. CDR3 sequence (DNA): TGTGCCAGCAGTTACCAGACACAGGGGTGGCTCCTCCACTTT.

J is TRBJ2-1 and V is TRBV4-1, with 8 bases matching TRBD2. Looked up from germline, CDR1 is MGHRA and CDR2 is YSYEKL. With V trimmed by 0 bases and J by 6 bases, 4 bases remained unmatched. This CDR3 has 15 residues. The CDR3 spells CASSQDGGAGNEQFF. CDR3 in DNA: TGCGCCAGCAGCCAAGACGGGGGGGCCGGCAATGAGCAGTTCTTC.

The rearrangement joins TRBV18 to TRBJ2-7, with a tentative D call TRBD1 (6 bases). With 3 bases removed from V and 2 bases from J, the gap between germline ends came to 11 bases. CDR3 size: 14 residues. The germline gives CDR1 KGHSH, CDR2 LQKENI. The DNA of the CDR3 is TGTGCCAGCTCACCTTCACAGGGCGCCTACGAGCAGTACTTC. It translates to CASSPSQGAYEQYF.

V gene TRBV5-1 combines with J gene TRBJ2-7; 8 bases line up with TRBD1. The CDR3 sequence is 15 residues long. Germline loops: CDR1 SGHRS, CDR2 YFSETQ. J lost 5 bases, V lost 4 bases, and 11 bases had no gene match. The CDR3 region has the DNA TGCGCCAGCAGCGCCAACCCGGACAGGGTACACGAGCAGTACTTC. Translated: CASSANPDRVHEQYF.

The rearrangement links TRBV27 to TRBJ2-3; D is unresolved. V shed 5 bases and J shed 4 bases, with 13 bases lying between them. The CDR3 has 14 amino acids. The germline gives CDR1 MNHEY, CDR2 SMNVEV (reference sequence). CDR3 nucleotide sequence: TGTGCCAGCAGTCAATTCCTACAGCCAGATACGCAGTATTTT. Its translation: CASSQFLQPDTQYF.

The gene calls are TRBV5-1 and TRBJ1-3; D not resolved. CDR3 length: 16 amino acids. Per germline, CDR1 SGHRS and CDR2 YFSETQ. Deletions cut 0 bases from V and 3 bases from J, with 13 bases between. The chain's CDR3 is CASSLEGHGGGNTIYF. CDR3 coding DNA: TGCGCCAGCAGCTTGGAAGGGCACGGAGGTGGAAACACCATATATTTT.

The chain carries TRBV5-1 and TRBJ2-1; TRBD2 matches at 8 bases. Germline V gives CDR1 SGHRS, CDR2 YFSETQ. CDR3 length: 15 residues. V lost 1 base to trimming and J lost 6 bases; unmatched junction nucleotides: 6. CDR3 bases: TGCGCCAGCAGCTTGACTAGCGGATCGACCAATGAGCAGTTCTTC. Translation: CASSLTSGSTNEQFF.

The J gene is TRBJ2-1, the V gene TRBV9; D is possibly TRBD2 (5 bases). V gave up 2 bases and J gave up 4 bases, with 13 bases separating them. Per the germline V gene, CDR1 is SGDLS and CDR2 is YYNGEE. The CDR3 has 15 residues. Here the CDR3 reads CASSVGGTRYNEQFF. Written as DNA, the CDR3 is TGTGCCAGCAGCGTCGGAGGCACCCGTTACAATGAGCAGTTCTTC.

The chain carries TRBV11-3 and TRBJ2-2, with 10 bases matching TRBD1. Germline CDR1 reads SGHNT; CDR2 reads YENEEA. This CDR3 is 15 amino acids long. The ends lost 0 bases at V and 6 bases at J; junction bases unmatched: 1. The CDR3 sequence is CASSLEGQGAGELFF. The CDR3 nucleotides are TGTGCCAGCAGCTTAGAAGGACAGGGGGCCGGGGAGCTGTTTTTT.

This clone was counted a single time. The chain has TRBV7-8 and TRBJ1-4; 7 bases match TRBD1. This CDR3 is 15 amino acids long. Germline CDR1 is SGHVS and CDR2 is FQNEAQ. J lost 6 bases, V lost 3 bases, and 7 bases had no gene match. The CDR3 DNA sequence: TGTGCCAGCAGCTTGGGCAGGGGGTCGGATGAAAAACTGTTTTTT. Residues: CASSLGRGSDEKLFF.